What follows describes a single T cell receptor (beta chain). The data belong to a study of CD8 T cells in Susac syndrome. Random-hexamer reverse transcription was applied to roughly 0.5 to 1 ug RNA. TCRdb passed the immunoSEQ multiplex PCR reads through MiXCR, listing each CDR3 protein once. The sample shows 150,000 to 200,000 distinct CDR3 sequences, 85% to 95% of them seen only once. The clonotype comes from a human donor in good health. The sample consisted of CD4+ T cells from PBMCs.

The CDR3 DNA sequence: TGTGCCAGCAGCCAATTCGGTAGTCAAGAGACCCAGTACTTC. Translated: CASSQFGSQETQYF. This sequence joins TRBV3-1 and TRBJ2-5; D is unresolved. The germline gives CDR1 LGHDT, CDR2 YNNKEL (reference sequence). The ends were cut back, 2 bases at V and 2 bases at J, with 9 bases in the middle. The CDR3 is made up of 14 amino acids.